Sequencing of this TCR beta chain was carried out in a study of shared clonotypes between healthy human individuals. Study-wide results and limits: Deeper or shallower sequencing was expected to change how clonotypes are shared among donors.

This clone was seen a few times. Its antigen is not known. The sample contains more than one DNA sequence encoding this CDR3. Sequencing used immunoSEQ multiplex PCR; TCRdb keeps in-frame clones, though not all of them. The sample lists 2.3 million or so clones, just over 90% occurring once. The CDR3 totals 11 residues. V was shortened by 3 bases and J by 3 bases, with 2 bases between the two germline ends. Germline CDR1 reads MNHNS; CDR2 reads SASEGT. Sequenced input: naive CD4+ T cells from PBMCs. Subset here: CD45RA+ positively selected. The receptor's source is a man aged 18 to 30 in good health. Some clones in this sample may be carry-over from other donors' samples. The genes are TRBV6-1 and TRBJ1-1; no clear D gene. The CDR3 region has the DNA TGTGCCAGCAGTGAGTACACTGAAGCTTTCTTT. It translates to CASSEYTEAFF.